These 20 T cell receptor beta chains share one sample of origin, sequenced in a study of control samples from healthy donors and cancer patients. TCRdb's table, derived via immunoSEQ multiplex PCR, lists solely in-frame clones and lacks some. The sample yields under 85,000 clones, 80% to 90% seen once. Sequenced: PBMCs. These receptors were taken from a man aged 55 to 69 with head and neck cancer.

The chain combines TRBV3-1 (or the pseudogene TRBV3-2) with TRBJ2-3; TRBD1 might be the D (7 bases). Trimming cost V 1 base and J 4 bases, with 15 bases left between them. The CDR3 length is 16 residues. Looked up from germline, CDR1 is LGHDT and CDR2 is YNNKEL (reference sequence). The CDR3 loop reads CASSQGQGGEADTQYF. The CDR3 DNA reads as TGTGCCAGCAGCCAAGGACAGGGCGGGGAGGCAGATACGCAGTATTTT.

This clone was seen just once. This rearrangement joins TRBV5-5 to TRBJ2-1; weak D call: TRBD2 (6 bases). The CDR3 has 15 amino acids. Germline V gene lookup returns CDR1 SGHKS and CDR2 YYEKEE (reference sequence). V lost 0 bases and J 3 bases, leaving 10 bases between the germline ends. CDR3 loop: CASSLGRDFYNEQFF. In DNA form, the CDR3 reads TGTGCCAGCAGCTTGGGGCGGGATTTCTACAATGAGCAGTTCTTC.

The count of this clone is one. The V and J genes are TRBV3-1 (or the pseudogene TRBV3-2) and TRBJ1-4, with 8 nucleotides matching TRBD1. The CDR3 has 18 residues. Trimming at V came to 4 bases and at J to 8 bases, leaving 18 bases not matched to a gene. The germline V gene has CDR1 LGHDT and CDR2 YNNKEL (reference sequence). The CDR3 DNA reads as TGTGCCAGCAGCCGAAATACCCTAGCCGGGACAGGAAGCGAAAAACTGTTTTTT. Residues: CASSRNTLAGTGSEKLFF.

The chain is built from TRBV6-5 and TRBJ1-2; D unclear. Germline V lookup: CDR1 MNHEY, CDR2 SVGAGI. V lost 9 bases and J 1 base, leaving 6 bases between the germline ends. This CDR3 region has 11 residues. In nucleotides, the CDR3 is TGTGCCAGTGCAATTAACTATGGCTACACCTTC. It encodes CASAINYGYTF.

CDR3 DNA: TGCGCCAGCAGTCCACGGGGTAGCTCCTATAATTCACCCCTCCACTTT. The encoded protein is CASSPRGSSYNSPLHF. This chain joins TRBV5-1 and TRBJ1-6, with D uncertain. Trimming stripped 5 bases from V and 0 bases from J, with 12 bases between. The CDR3 runs 16 residues. Per the germline V gene, CDR1 is SGHRS and CDR2 is YFSETQ.

In this sample, this clone turned up a few times. The chain couples TRBV10-3 to TRBJ2-7; the D gene is possibly TRBD2 (5 bases). This CDR3 comprises 14 residues. CDR1 is ENHRY and CDR2 is SYGVKD in the germline V gene. The germline V and J ends were trimmed by 0 bases and 1 base, with 7 bases remaining between them. CDR3 in DNA: TGTGCCATCAGTGAGTCGAGCGGATCCTACGAGCAGTACTTC. Protein sequence: CAISESSGSYEQYF.

This chain connects TRBV10-3 to TRBJ2-3; 7 nucleotides align to TRBD2. CDR3 length: 15 residues. Germline assignment: CDR1 ENHRY and CDR2 SYGVKD. V gave up 10 bases and J gave up 2 bases; unmatched junction bases: 12. The CDR3 is CATYPRLAVTDTQYF. CDR3 sequence (DNA): TGTGCCACCTACCCTAGGCTAGCGGTCACAGATACGCAGTATTTT.

The V and J genes are TRBV24-1 and TRBJ1-5; no definite D call. Germline V gene lookup returns CDR1 KGHDR and CDR2 SFDVKD. Trimming cost V 5 bases and J 6 bases, with 19 bases left between them. The CDR3 length is 16 residues. CDR3 region: CATSAIDSVGGQPQHF. The CDR3 DNA reads as TGTGCCACCAGTGCAATCGACTCCGTCGGAGGTCAGCCCCAGCATTTT.

This rearrangement joins TRBV6-6 to TRBJ2-7; unclear D gene. Trimming stripped 3 bases from V and 6 bases from J, with 6 bases between. Germline assignment: CDR1 MNHNY and CDR2 SVGAGI (reference sequence). The CDR3 has 11 residues. The CDR3, as DNA: TGTGCCAGCAGTTATACGGGCGAGCAGTACTTC. Protein product: CASSYTGEQYF.

This sequence joins TRBV6-5 and TRBJ2-3; 9 bases agree with TRBD1. Germline V gene data show CDR1 as MNHEY and CDR2 as SVGAGI. The CDR3 is made up of 15 amino acids. Trimming removed 5 bases from V and 4 bases from J; junction bases left unmatched: 7. The CDR3 reads CASSRGDRDADTQYF. The CDR3 DNA reads TGTGCCAGCAGTCGGGGGGACAGGGACGCAGATACGCAGTATTTT.

V is TRBV30 and J is TRBJ1-3; D is unclear. This CDR3 is built from 11 residues. Germline CDR1 and CDR2: GTSNPN and SVGIG (reference sequence). V dropped 7 bases and J dropped 4 bases, with 8 bases sitting between them. This CDR3 reads CASFGGNTIYF. CDR3 coding DNA: TGTGCCTCCTTCGGCGGAAACACCATATATTTT. The full variable domain, with the rest looked up from reference TRBV30 and TRBJ1-3, is SQTIHQWPATLVQPVGSPLSLECTVEGTSNPNLYWYRQAAGRGLQLLFYSVGIGQISSEVPQNLSASRPQDRQFILSSKKLLLSDSGFYLCASFGGNTIYFGEGSWLTVV.

The V and J genes are TRBV4-1 and TRBJ2-1, with D perhaps TRBD2 (5 bases). This CDR3 spans 15 amino acids. The germline V gene encodes CDR1 MGHRA and CDR2 YSYEKL. V was cut by 2 bases and J by 5 bases, with 13 bases left in between. CDR3 in amino acids: CASSQPFGVDNEQFF. DNA of the CDR3: TGCGCCAGCAGCCAACCTTTCGGGGTTGACAATGAGCAGTTCTTC.

The chain has TRBV7-9 and TRBJ2-7; 10 bases are shared with TRBD1. The CDR3 runs to 14 residues. The J segment lost 7 bases and the V segment lost 11 bases, leaving 14 bases of the junction unmatched. The germline V gene encodes CDR1 SEHNR and CDR2 FQNEAQ (reference sequence). The CDR3 region is CAAEQTGGRLEQYF. DNA of the CDR3: TGTGCCGCAGAACAGACAGGGGGCAGGTTGGAGCAGTACTTC.

This clone has more than one count but fewer than ten. V and J are TRBV6-1 and TRBJ1-1; D might be TRBD1 (5 bases). Trimming took off 2 bases at V and 5 bases at J, with 9 bases between the two ends. Germline assignment: CDR1 MNHNS and CDR2 SASEGT. The CDR3 runs 13 residues. CDR3 in amino acids: CASSEWGVTEAFF. CDR3 coding DNA: TGTGCCAGCAGTGAATGGGGGGTGACTGAAGCTTTCTTT.

The chain joins TRBV12-5 to TRBJ1-1; D remains unclear. V lost 11 bases and J 5 bases, leaving 12 bases between the germline ends. Germline assignment: CDR1 LGHNT and CDR2 FRNRAP. The CDR3 sequence is 11 residues long. CDR3 DNA: TGTGCTGGAAGTTTCAGAACTGAAGCTTTCTTT. It yields the protein CAGSFRTEAFF.

J is TRBJ1-3 and V is TRBV5-1; tentatively, D is TRBD1 (6 bases). The CDR3 sequence is 15 residues long. The germline V gene has CDR1 SGHRS and CDR2 YFSETQ. Trimming took off 0 bases at V and 4 bases at J, with 11 bases between the two ends. The CDR3 DNA is TGCGCCAGCAGCTTGGATTCGGGGACAGGAAACACCATATATTTT. Translating it yields CASSLDSGTGNTIYF. Full variable domain (rest looked up from reference TRBV5-1 and TRBJ1-3): KAGVTQTPRYLIKTRGQQVTLSCSPISGHRSVSWYQQTPGQGLQFLFEYFSETQRNKGNFPGRFSGRQFSNSRSEMNVSTLELGDSALYLCASSLDSGTGNTIYFGEGSWLTVV.

The rearrangement links TRBV6-5 to TRBJ2-7; D gene ambiguous. This CDR3 has 12 residues. CDR1 MNHEY and CDR2 SVGAGI come from the germline V gene. V was clipped by 0 bases and J by 6 bases, with 6 bases between them. DNA for the CDR3: TGTGCCAGCAGTTACTCGACCGGCGAGCAGTACTTC. Its protein product is CASSYSTGEQYF.

V and J are TRBV19 and TRBJ2-7; TRBD1 matches at 10 bases. CDR1 LNHDA and CDR2 SQIVND come from the germline V gene (reference sequence). This CDR3 comprises 15 residues. After removal of 3 bases from V and 2 bases from J, the junction contained 4 bases not matched to a gene. Here the CDR3 DNA reads TGTGCCAGTAGTATTTGGGGACAGGGGACCTACGAGCAGTACTTC. Amino acids: CASSIWGQGTYEQYF.

CDR3 loop: CASSPSLAGVGETQYF. DNA for the CDR3: TGCGCCAGCAGCCCGTCACTAGCGGGAGTGGGGGAGACCCAGTACTTC. The chain combines TRBV5-1 with TRBJ2-5; 11 nucleotides line up with TRBD2. Germline trimming cut 4 bases from V and 5 bases from J; bases unmatched to any gene: 10. CDR3 length: 16 amino acids. Looked up from germline, CDR1 is SGHRS and CDR2 is YFSETQ.

The V gene is TRBV7-8, the J gene TRBJ1-1; 7 bases fit TRBD1. Trimming at V came to 5 bases and at J to 3 bases, leaving 9 bases not matched to a gene. CDR1 SGHVS and CDR2 FQNEAQ come from the germline V gene. This CDR3 has 15 residues. CDR3 protein: CASSKGFGTDTEAFF. As DNA, the CDR3 is TGTGCCAGCAGCAAGGGTTTCGGGACAGACACTGAAGCTTTCTTT.